This T cell receptor (beta chain) stems from a study of identical twins. The study's findings and limits: These conclusions were based on statistical analysis (cross-sectional, not following the same donors).

Trimming left V 4 bases short and J 5 bases short, with 15 bases between. Germline V gene sequence: CDR1 MGHRA, CDR2 YSYEKL. The CDR3 totals 14 residues. Unique molecular identifiers were present on cDNA, and template switching added a universal primer site. TCRdb redid the calling of the 5' RACE reads with MiXCR, one entry per CDR3 protein. The sample consists of about 720,000 distinct CDR3 sequences, 8.6% of them appearing once. This clonotype was counted a few times. The antigen is not known. This sample also appeared in a second study, on yellow fever vaccine responses in identical twins.

The specimen was PBMCs. This TCR was recovered from a young woman in good health. The chain couples TRBV4-1 to TRBJ2-7, with D unclear. The CDR3 nucleotides are TGCGCCAGCAGCCCCATTGACACTTCGGACGAGCAGTACTTC. As protein: CASSPIDTSDEQYF.